Presented here are 5 T cell receptor beta chains from one specimen sequenced in a study of blood T cell repertoires in COVID-19. The repertoire was sequenced with immunoSEQ multiplex PCR; TCRdb's copy has only in-frame clones and lacks some. The sample has approximately 94,000 clones; 75% to 95% are singletons. The sample consisted of peripheral blood. These receptors were collected from a woman aged 50 to 65 in a cohort sampled during active COVID-19.

The chain is built from TRBV10-3 and TRBJ1-4; perhaps TRBD1 as D (6 bases). Trimming left V 3 bases short and J 5 bases short, with 16 bases between. Germline V lookup: CDR1 ENHRY, CDR2 SYGVKD. The CDR3 is 16 amino acids. Here the CDR3 reads CAISDQGSARNEKLFF. CDR3 in DNA: TGTGCCATCAGTGATCAGGGGTCTGCTCGAAATGAAAAACTGTTTTTT.

The DNA for the CDR3 is TGTGCCAGCAGCCCCCGGACTAGCGGGGAAGAGACCCAGTACTTC. Translation: CASSPRTSGEETQYF. The genes are TRBV7-2 and TRBJ2-5, with 12 nucleotides matching TRBD2. CDR3 length: 15 amino acids. V lost 5 bases to trimming and J lost 3 bases; unmatched junction nucleotides: 4. Germline CDR1 and CDR2: SGHTA and FQGNSA.

This sequence joins TRBV7-8 and TRBJ2-7, with 7 bases that match TRBD1. The CDR3 extends over 15 amino acids. Germline lookup yields CDR1 SGHVS and CDR2 FQNEAQ. The J segment lost 2 bases and the V segment lost 5 bases, leaving 9 bases of the junction unmatched. The CDR3 loop reads CASSIGTVLTYEQYF. For the CDR3, the DNA is TGTGCCAGCAGCATTGGGACAGTCCTTACCTACGAGCAGTACTTC. Using reference TRBV7-8 and TRBJ2-7 for the parts outside the CDR3, the full variable domain is GAGVSQSPRYKVAKRGQDVALRCDPISGHVSLFWYQQALGQGPEFLTYFQNEAQLDKSGLPSDRFFAERPEGSVSTLKIQRTQQEDSAVYLCASSIGTVLTYEQYFGPGTRLTVT.

V usage is TRBV18 and J usage is TRBJ2-2; 15 bases align to TRBD2. Germline lookup yields CDR1 KGHSH and CDR2 LQKENI. J lost 4 bases, V lost 5 bases, and 8 bases had no gene match. The CDR3 extends over 18 amino acids. The CDR3 nucleotides are TGTGCCAGCTCATCTCGGACTAGCGGGGGGGCCGGCACCGGGGAGCTGTTTTTT. It codes for CASSSRTSGGAGTGELFF.

V and J are TRBV28 and TRBJ1-2; D gene uncertain. The CDR3 has 15 amino acids. V was pared by 5 bases and J by 4 bases, with 17 bases between. The germline V gene has CDR1 MDHEN and CDR2 SYDVKM. The CDR3 DNA reads as TGTGCCAGCAGTCTAGAACTAGTGATGGGCTATGGCTACACCTTC. This codes for CASSLELVMGYGYTF.